One sample yielded the 6 T cell receptor beta chains listed below, sequenced in a study of cytomegalovirus exposure and HLA in healthy donors. The PCR was carried out with 60 Vbeta primers and 13 Jbeta primers. The data were produced by immunoSEQ multiplex PCR, yet TCRdb's version contains in-frame clones alone and is incomplete. The sample table includes fewer than 35,000 clones. The specimen was PBMCs. These receptors were collected from a female donor in good health and CMV-seronegative.

The chain is built from TRBV7-9 and TRBJ2-7; a weak D match, TRBD1 (5 bases). Looked up from germline, CDR1 is SEHNR and CDR2 is FQNEAQ (reference sequence). V lost 0 bases and J 5 bases, leaving 11 bases between the germline ends. The CDR3 consists of 14 residues. CDR3 DNA: TGTGCCAGCAGCTTAGCGGGCAGGGCCCACGAGCAGTACTTC. Protein sequence: CASSLAGRAHEQYF. Filled out from reference TRBV7-9 and TRBJ2-7, the complete variable domain reads DTGVSQNPRHKITKRGQNVTFRCDPISEHNRLYWYRQTLGQGPEFLTYFQNEAQLEKSRLLSDRFSAERPKGSFSTLEIQRTEQGDSAMYLCASSLAGRAHEQYFGPGTRLTVT.

The rearrangement links TRBV7-2 to TRBJ1-1; D unclear. V was shortened by 2 bases and J by 1 base, with 5 bases between the two germline ends. This CDR3 has 13 amino acids. In germline, CDR1 is SGHTA, CDR2 FQGNSA. The CDR3 loop reads CASSLSQNTEAFF. In DNA, the CDR3 is TGTGCCAGCAGCTTATCACAGAACACTGAAGCTTTCTTT.

This sequence joins TRBV2 and TRBJ1-6; perhaps TRBD1 as D (5 bases). Trimming pared 5 bases from V and 10 bases from J, leaving 15 bases between. Germline CDR1 is SNHLY and CDR2 is FYNNEI. The CDR3 has 14 amino acids. The CDR3 DNA sequence: TGTGCCAGCAGTCCCGGGGGGGGAAAATCACCCCTCCACTTT. This encodes CASSPGGGKSPLHF. Using reference TRBV2 and TRBJ1-6 for the parts outside the CDR3, the full variable domain is EPEVTQTPSHQVTQMGQEVILRCVPISNHLYFYWYRQILGQKVEFLVSFYNNEISEKSEIFDDQFSVERPDGSNFTLKIRSTKLEDSAMYFCASSPGGGKSPLHFGNGTRLTVT.

V is TRBV10-3 and J is TRBJ1-2, with 7 nucleotides matching TRBD1. With 6 bases clipped from V and 4 bases from J, the junction kept 11 bases outside the gene matches. The germline gives CDR1 ENHRY, CDR2 SYGVKD. This CDR3 has 15 amino acids. DNA for the CDR3: TGTGCCATCAGACCGGACAGGCGCTACAGCTATGGCTACACCTTC. Its translation: CAIRPDRRYSYGYTF.

V gene TRBV18 combines with J gene TRBJ2-5; D possibly corresponds to TRBD2 (5 bases). Trimming removed 2 bases at V and 1 base at J, with 11 bases between. CDR1 is KGHSH, CDR2 LQKENI, per germline. CDR3 length equals 15 residues. The CDR3 sequence: CASSPSNGVQETQYF. The CDR3 DNA follows: TGTGCCAGCTCACCATCCAACGGGGTCCAAGAGACCCAGTACTTC. Full variable domain (outside the CDR3, taken from reference TRBV18 and TRBJ2-5): NAGVMQNPRHLVRRRGQEARLRCSPMKGHSHVYWYRQLPEEGLKFMVYLQKENIIDESGMPKERFSAEFPKEGPSILRIQQVVRGDSAAYFCASSPSNGVQETQYFGPGTRLLVL.

V is TRBV6-1 and J is TRBJ1-1; TRBD1 matches 9 bases. The J segment lost 0 bases and the V segment lost 2 bases, leaving 7 bases of the junction unmatched. CDR3 length: 17 residues. From germline, CDR1 is MNHNS and CDR2 SASEGT. CDR3 sequence (DNA): TGTGCCAGCAGTGAACCTACAGGGGGCCTCATGAACACTGAAGCTTTCTTT. This codes for CASSEPTGGLMNTEAFF.